This T cell receptor (beta chain) was sequenced for a study of blood T cell repertoires in COVID-19. Assay used: immunoSEQ multiplex PCR; TCRdb lists only in-frame clones, some missing. Among 80,000 to 100,000 clones listed, approximately 86% were seen once. From germline, CDR1 is LNHNV and CDR2 YYDKDF (reference sequence). The V gene end was trimmed by 1 base and the J gene end by 0 bases; junction bases not matched to a gene: 5. The CDR3 loop spans 17 amino acids. What was sequenced was peripheral blood. This chain links TRBV15 with TRBJ2-1, with 8 positions matching TRBD2. This receptor was obtained from a man between 45 and 60 years old with acute or convalescent COVID-19. The CDR3 sequence is CATSRGIAGSSYNEQFF. In DNA form, the CDR3 reads TGTGCCACCAGCAGAGGGATAGCGGGGAGCTCCTACAATGAGCAGTTCTTC.